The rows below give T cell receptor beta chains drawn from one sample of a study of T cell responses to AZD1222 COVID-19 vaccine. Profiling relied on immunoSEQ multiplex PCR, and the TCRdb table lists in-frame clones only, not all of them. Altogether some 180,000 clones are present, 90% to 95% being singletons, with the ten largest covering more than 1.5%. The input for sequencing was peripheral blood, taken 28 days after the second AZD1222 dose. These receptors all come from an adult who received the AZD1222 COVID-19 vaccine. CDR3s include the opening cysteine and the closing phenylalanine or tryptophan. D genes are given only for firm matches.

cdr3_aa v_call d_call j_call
CASSVQGLEAFF TRBV2 . TRBJ1-1
CASSPTSGPVNEQFF TRBV28 TRBD2 TRBJ2-1
CASRSGTRPYEQYF TRBV13 TRBD2 TRBJ2-7
CASSPGRGAGETQYF TRBV18 . TRBJ2-5
CSLKASGVVYF TRBV20-1 TRBD2 TRBJ2-3
CASSSPSGYGYTF TRBV11-2 . TRBJ1-2
CASSFRGGLDVFKGNQPQHF TRBV27 TRBD1 TRBJ1-5
CASSLAGTGRFEAFF TRBV11-2 TRBD1 TRBJ1-1
CASSGEGFSNQPQHF TRBV2 . TRBJ1-5
CASSNPATNEKLFF TRBV9 . TRBJ1-4
CASSRRRTSHTEAFF TRBV23-1 . TRBJ1-1
CASTPTGDYGYIF TRBV6-5 . TRBJ1-2
CASSPGDRTYGYTF TRBV18 . TRBJ1-2
CASSPRQGSNYGYTF TRBV9 TRBD1 TRBJ1-2
CASSLQGALSTEAFF TRBV14 . TRBJ1-1
CASSLDLGRYNEQFF TRBV11-3 . TRBJ2-1
CASSRRWDILSNQPQHF TRBV28 . TRBJ1-5
CASSFSAGASRQPQHF TRBV7-2 . TRBJ1-5
CASSLDAPGQGNYGYTF TRBV11-3 TRBD1 TRBJ1-2
CASTPVRTANYGYTF TRBV6-5 . TRBJ1-2
CASSRPPGRTFANSYEQYF TRBV7-8 . TRBJ2-7
CASSTGTARWGANVLTF TRBV2 . TRBJ2-6
CASSRGGWGDTQYF TRBV7-6 TRBD1 TRBJ2-3
CASSFNYGYTF TRBV5-6 . TRBJ1-2
CTSSLSGHGGSTDTQYF TRBV7-3 . TRBJ2-3
CASSQHWGRHSYNEQFF TRBV3-1/TRBV3-2 . TRBJ2-1
CATTLIGGNQPQHF TRBV19 . TRBJ1-5
CASSTRQGPTNEQFF TRBV7-3 TRBD1 TRBJ2-1
CASRPGLRGQYEQYF TRBV5-1 TRBD2 TRBJ2-7
CASSPDDRGMYGYTF TRBV6-2/TRBV6-3 TRBD1 TRBJ1-2
CASSYSGHRKSSYNEQFF TRBV6-2/TRBV6-3 . TRBJ2-1
CASRGRWSGAPDTQYF TRBV10-2 . TRBJ2-3
CASSLMRDRNEKLFF TRBV7-8 TRBD1 TRBJ1-4
CASSHRAAHTEAFF TRBV10-1 . TRBJ1-1
CASSPTPGPGTEAFF TRBV5-1 . TRBJ1-1
CASSRRQGKNTEAFF TRBV5-1 TRBD1 TRBJ1-1
CASSLRPGQGGEQYF TRBV27 TRBD1 TRBJ2-7
CASSPLAGGNTEQFF TRBV6-4 TRBD2 TRBJ2-1
CASSLDAAGHGYTF TRBV11-2 . TRBJ1-2
CASSLGQESEAFF TRBV5-1 . TRBJ1-1
CASSFTGGPNNEQFF TRBV11-2 TRBD1 TRBJ2-1
CASREVGQPQHF TRBV28 . TRBJ1-5
CASSKVGVNTEAFF TRBV11-2 . TRBJ1-1
CASSENPVGTDTQYF TRBV2 . TRBJ2-3
CASSQSGQVNYGYTF TRBV5-4 . TRBJ1-2
CASSFDSIGTGQFF TRBV9 . TRBJ2-1